This record covers a single TCR beta chain. These data are taken from a study of blood T cell repertoires in COVID-19. Whole-study context: Acute and convalescent COVID-19 specimens originated in the United States, Italy and Spain. PBMCs, B-cell-depleted T cells, or T cells provided the cDNA or gDNA that made up the material.

The germline V gene has CDR1 SGHTA and CDR2 FQGNSA. The CDR3 loop spans 15 amino acids. Deletions cut 5 bases from V and 4 bases from J, with 18 bases between. Authors' analysis steps: Quantification of nucleated cells was approximated via reference gene primer amplification. This table comes from immunoSEQ multiplex PCR, and its TCRdb copy is limited to in-frame clones, with some not included. From that table come the V and J calls and clone size; the DNA was used to work out D and trimming. The sample carries about 180,000 clones, 80% to 90% recorded once. The chain uses TRBV7-2 and TRBJ2-7, with TRBD2 as a possible D gene (6 bases). This TCR came from a man between 18 and 35 years old who had recovered from COVID-19. Sample: peripheral blood. DNA of the CDR3: TGTGCCAGCAGCCGGGGGTGGGAGCCCGGGTACGAGCAGTACTTC. Protein sequence: CASSRGWEPGYEQYF. Together with reference TRBV7-2 and TRBJ2-7, the CDR3 gives the full variable domain: GAGVSQSPSNKVTEKGKDVELRCDPISGHTALYWYRQSLGQGLEFLIYFQGNSAPDKSGLPSDRFSAERTGGSVSTLTIQRTQQEDSAVYLCASSRGWEPGYEQYFGPGTRLTVT.